Each of the 21 T cell receptor beta chains below was sequenced from the same sample in a study of T cell responses to AZD1222 COVID-19 vaccine. Assay: immunoSEQ multiplex PCR; the TCRdb copy retains only in-frame clones and omits some. This table holds over 150,000 clones, approximately 95% found once. Sequencing was performed on peripheral blood, taken 28 days after the second AZD1222 dose. These receptors were obtained from an adult who received the AZD1222 COVID-19 vaccine.

V is TRBV11-2 and J is TRBJ1-5; TRBD1 agrees at 7 bases. The length of the CDR3 is 15 residues. V lost 0 bases to trimming and J lost 6 bases; unmatched junction nucleotides: 5. CDR1 is SGHAT and CDR2 is FQNNGV in the germline V gene. CDR3 protein: CASSLEGDSRQPQHF. Written as DNA, the CDR3 is TGTGCCAGCAGCTTAGAAGGGGACAGCCGTCAGCCCCAGCATTTT.

The V gene is TRBV19, the J gene TRBJ2-1, with TRBD1 matching over 7 bases. There are 16 residues in the CDR3. Germline V gives CDR1 LNHDA, CDR2 SQIVND (reference sequence). The ends lost 5 bases at V and 3 bases at J; junction bases unmatched: 10. CDR3 sequence (DNA): TGTGCCAGTAGTGCCCGGGACAGCTTCCTCTACAATGAGCAGTTCTTC. This translates into CASSARDSFLYNEQFF.

The genes are TRBV7-9 and TRBJ2-5; 9 nucleotides line up with TRBD1. Looked up from germline, CDR1 is SEHNR and CDR2 is FQNEAQ (reference sequence). V lost 5 bases to trimming and J lost 3 bases; unmatched junction nucleotides: 10. This CDR3 has 16 residues. This CDR3 reads CASSLTRDRGKETQYF. As DNA, the CDR3 is TGTGCCAGCAGCCTCACACGAGACAGGGGGAAAGAGACCCAGTACTTC.

The V and J genes are TRBV5-1 and TRBJ1-1; TRBD1 matches at 12 bases. V was clipped by 4 bases and J by 12 bases; unmatched bases: 7. CDR1 and CDR2 from the germline V gene are SGHRS and YFSETQ. This CDR3 is 13 amino acids long. Written as DNA, the CDR3 is TGCGCCAGCAGCGACGGGACAGGGGGCAGATCTTTCTTT. This translates into CASSDGTGGRSFF.

The chain links TRBV4-1 to TRBJ1-3; D is undetermined. CDR3 length: 16 residues. V was shortened by 1 base and J by 0 bases, with 10 bases between the two germline ends. Germline CDR1 is MGHRA and CDR2 is YSYEKL. CDR3 region: CASSQVAGISGNTIYF. The CDR3 DNA sequence: TGCGCCAGCAGCCAAGTGGCAGGAATCTCTGGAAACACCATATATTTT.

CDR3 protein: CAISEQDYGYTF. The DNA for the CDR3 is TGTGCCATCAGTGAGCAGGATTATGGCTACACCTTC. The rearrangement links TRBV10-3 to TRBJ1-2, with no clear D. V was cut by 2 bases and J by 5 bases, with 6 bases left in between. The CDR3 has 12 residues. Germline CDR1 and CDR2: ENHRY and SYGVKD.

This sequence joins TRBV10-1 and TRBJ1-5, with D possibly matching TRBD1 (6 bases). CDR1 is WNHNN, CDR2 SYGVQD, per germline (reference sequence). The CDR3 loop spans 15 amino acids. The V end was cut by 9 bases, the J end by 1 base, with 16 bases between. This CDR3 reads CARGVPRGSNQPQHF. DNA for the CDR3: TGCGCCAGGGGAGTCCCGAGGGGGAGCAATCAGCCCCAGCATTTT.

The chain carries TRBV6-5 and TRBJ1-6; D gene ambiguous. Germline CDR1 is MNHEY and CDR2 is SVGAGI. The CDR3 totals 15 residues. Trimming cost V 7 bases and J 3 bases, with 13 bases left between them. For the CDR3, the DNA is TGTGCCAGCACCCTGAGGGCAAACTATAATTCACCCCTCCACTTT. This translates into CASTLRANYNSPLHF.

This clone was detected once. The V gene is TRBV5-1, the J gene TRBJ2-2; 9 bases line up with TRBD1. The V gene's germline CDR1 is SGHRS and CDR2 YFSETQ. Germline trimming cut 3 bases from V and 4 bases from J; bases unmatched to any gene: 4. The CDR3 consists of 15 residues. CDR3 bases: TGCGCCAGCAGCTACCGACAGGGGGTCACCGGGGAGCTGTTTTTT. This sequence encodes CASSYRQGVTGELFF. Using reference TRBV5-1 and TRBJ2-2 for the parts outside the CDR3, the full variable domain is KAGVTQTPRYLIKTRGQQVTLSCSPISGHRSVSWYQQTPGQGLQFLFEYFSETQRNKGNFPGRFSGRQFSNSRSEMNVSTLELGDSALYLCASSYRQGVTGELFFGEGSRLTVL.

J is TRBJ1-2 and V is TRBV27, with 11 bases identical to TRBD1. The germline V gene encodes CDR1 MNHEY and CDR2 SMNVEV (reference sequence). The CDR3 totals 14 residues. Losses at the gene ends were 7 bases for V and 8 bases for J; bases not matched to a gene: 9. CDR3 residues: CASNAPGTGGGYTF. The CDR3 nucleotides are TGTGCCAGCAATGCCCCCGGGACAGGGGGAGGCTACACCTTC.

This chain uses TRBV7-3 with TRBJ2-1; tentative D call: TRBD2 (5 bases). The germline V gene encodes CDR1 SGHTA and CDR2 FQGTGA. V lost 2 bases, J lost 9 bases, and 14 bases lay in between. The CDR3 spans 14 residues. The CDR3 nucleotides are TGTGCCAGCAGCTTATTTGGAGGAGGCCCTGAGCAGTTCTTC. This sequence encodes CASSLFGGGPEQFF.

The DNA of the CDR3 is TGTGCCAGCAGTTACGTGCCACAGGGCCCGGAGACCCAGTACTTC. This encodes CASSYVPQGPETQYF. This sequence joins TRBV6-2 or TRBV6-3 and TRBJ2-5; a weak D match, TRBD1 (6 bases). From germline, CDR1 is MNHEY and CDR2 SVGEGT. Trimming removed 2 bases from V and 5 bases from J, with 15 bases in between. The length of the CDR3 is 15 residues.

The sample holds one count of this clone. V and J are TRBV7-2 and TRBJ2-5; D uncertain. CDR1 and CDR2 (germline): SGHTA, FQGNSA. Trimming cost V 5 bases and J 1 base, with 11 bases left between them. The CDR3 contains 14 residues. CDR3 coding DNA: TGTGCCAGCAGCCCCGACTCTGTCCAAGAGACCCAGTACTTC. Translated, it gives CASSPDSVQETQYF.

This rearrangement joins TRBV11-1 to TRBJ2-7; tentative D call: TRBD1 (5 bases). Looked up from germline, CDR1 is SGHAT and CDR2 is FQDESV (reference sequence). The CDR3 totals 15 residues. Between the trimmed V and J ends, which lost 1 base and 0 bases, there was a span of 10 bases. The CDR3 DNA reads as TGTGCCAGCAGCTTAGACTGGGGCAGCTCCTACGAGCAGTACTTC. Protein sequence: CASSLDWGSSYEQYF. Combining the CDR3 with reference TRBV11-1 and TRBJ2-7 gives the whole variable domain EAEVAQSPRYKITEKSQAVAFWCDPISGHATLYWYRQILGQGPELLVQFQDESVVDDSQLPKDRFSAERLKGVDSTLKIQPAELGDSAMYLCASSLDWGSSYEQYFGPGTRLTVT.

The V and J genes are TRBV10-3 and TRBJ1-3; 7 bases are shared with TRBD1. Trimming cost V 9 bases and J 0 bases; bases outside gene matches: 11. The germline gives CDR1 ENHRY, CDR2 SYGVKD. This CDR3 is 16 amino acids long. The chain's CDR3 is CAIAPTTGASGNTIYF. The CDR3, as DNA: TGTGCCATTGCCCCAACCACAGGGGCCTCTGGAAACACCATATATTTT.

The chain uses TRBV9 and TRBJ2-7; no definite D call. Germline V CDR1 and CDR2: SGDLS, YYNGEE. The length of the CDR3 is 14 residues. V lost 0 bases to trimming and J lost 5 bases, with 12 bases between them. The chain's CDR3 is CASSVASLGNEQYF. Written as DNA, the CDR3 is TGTGCCAGCAGCGTAGCTAGTCTGGGGAACGAGCAGTACTTC. Based on the CDR3 plus reference TRBV9 and TRBJ2-7, the full variable domain is DSGVTQTPKHLITATGQRVTLRCSPRSGDLSVYWYQQSLDQGLQFLIQYYNGEERAKGNILERFSAQQFPDLHSELNLSSLELGDSALYFCASSVASLGNEQYFGPGTRLTVT.

V gene TRBV9 combines with J gene TRBJ1-1; D remains ambiguous. V was cut by 4 bases and J by 4 bases, with 20 bases left in between. Germline assignment: CDR1 SGDLS and CDR2 YYNGEE. The CDR3 extends over 16 amino acids. The CDR3 reads CASSSSDRRMGTEAFF. As DNA, the CDR3 is TGTGCCAGCAGCTCCTCGGACCGTAGGATGGGCACTGAAGCTTTCTTT.

The chain carries TRBV7-2 and TRBJ2-1, with 9 bases lining up with TRBD2. Germline values: CDR1 SGHTA, CDR2 FQGNSA. With 3 bases clipped from V and 7 bases from J, the junction kept 13 bases outside the gene matches. The CDR3 consists of 17 residues. CDR3 sequence (DNA): TGTGCCAGCAGCTTGGGGGACGGGGGACTAGCTTTTAATGAGCAGTTCTTC. Encoded protein: CASSLGDGGLAFNEQFF.

The rearrangement uses TRBV7-2 and TRBJ1-2, with D possibly TRBD1 on 5 matching bases. Trimming pared 2 bases from V and 4 bases from J, leaving 11 bases between. Per germline, CDR1 SGHTA and CDR2 FQGNSA. CDR3 size: 14 residues. CDR3 amino acids: CASSLRQTIYGYTF. The CDR3, as DNA: TGTGCCAGCAGCTTAAGACAGACAATCTATGGCTACACCTTC.

This clone was observed once. The rearrangement uses TRBV13 and TRBJ1-6; 10 bases line up with TRBD1. Germline V lookup: CDR1 PRHDT, CDR2 FYEKMQ (reference sequence). This CDR3 has 16 amino acids. Trimming cost V 6 bases and J 7 bases; bases outside gene matches: 9. Here the CDR3 DNA reads TGTGCCAGCAGTTCCGGGACAGGGGCGCGGAATTCACCCCTCCACTTT. Residues: CASSSGTGARNSPLHF. The full variable domain, in which reference TRBV13 and TRBJ1-6 provide the parts outside the CDR3, is AAGVIQSPRHLIKEKRETATLKCYPIPRHDTVYWYQQGPGQDPQFLISFYEKMQSDKGSIPDRFSAQQFSDYHSELNMSSLELGDSALYFCASSSGTGARNSPLHFGNGTRLTVT.

This chain joins TRBV9 and TRBJ2-3; 9 bases align to TRBD2. CDR3 length equals 17 residues. Per the germline V gene, CDR1 is SGDLS and CDR2 is YYNGEE. V shed 4 bases, J shed 2 bases, and the junction held 11 bases outside the gene matches. The CDR3 here is CASSPAGGGTFTDTQYF. In DNA, the CDR3 is TGTGCCAGCAGCCCGGCGGGGGGGGGCACTTTCACAGATACGCAGTATTTT.